These T cell receptor beta chains were read from a single sample in a study of blood T cell repertoires in COVID-19. Some clones are missing from TCRdb's copy, which holds only in-frame ones; the method was immunoSEQ multiplex PCR. This table has approximately 300,000 clones, 85% to 90% appearing once. The sequencing sample was made of PBMCs or T cells enriched from blood (not recorded which). The origin of the receptors is a woman aged 18 to 35 who had recovered from COVID-19. The CDR3 runs from the conserved cysteine through the conserved F or W. A D gene is named only where the DNA matches it firmly. The size of a clone is reported for some rows only, either as once, few or many, or as a class for expanded clones.

v_call,j_call,clone_size,d_call,cdr3_nt,cdr3_aa
TRBV5-1,TRBJ2-2,few,TRBD2,TGCGCCAGCAGCTTGAGGACTAGCGGCACCGGGGAGCTGTTTTTT,CASSLRTSGTGELFF
TRBV28,TRBJ1-1,-,-,TGTGCCAGCAGTTTAGGCGGGGGCGCGTACACTGAAGCTTTCTTT,CASSLGGGAYTEAFF
TRBV5-4,TRBJ2-1,-,-,TGTGCCAGCAGTTTTCTCGGGTACAATGAGCAGTTCTTC,CASSFLGYNEQFF
TRBV7-9,TRBJ2-3,-,-,TGTGCCAGCAGCCCTCGGCGAGCGGGCCGCACAGATACGCAGTATTTT,CASSPRRAGRTDTQYF
TRBV19,TRBJ1-1,-,TRBD1,TGTGCCAGTAGTCAATTGACAGGGTTGCCTGAAGCTTTCTTT,CASSQLTGLPEAFF
TRBV12-5,TRBJ2-1,once,-,TGTGCTAGTGGTTTGTCAGGGAGGGGGAGTGAGCAGTTCTTC,CASGLSGRGSEQFF
TRBV6-5,TRBJ1-3,-,-,TGTGCCAGCAGTTACGGTTCCGGCTCTGGAAACACCATATATTTT,CASSYGSGSGNTIYF
TRBV9,TRBJ2-3,-,TRBD2,TGTGCCAGCAGCGCAACTAGCGGAATCACAGATACGCAGTATTTT,CASSATSGITDTQYF
TRBV19,TRBJ1-5,-,-,TGTGCCAGTAGTATTAGGGGGATACAGCCCCAGCATTTT,CASSIRGIQPQHF
TRBV29-1,TRBJ1-1,-,TRBD1,TGCAGCGTGGGACAGCTGAACACTGAAGCTTTCTTT,CSVGQLNTEAFF
TRBV3-1/TRBV3-2,TRBJ1-5,-,-,TGTGCCAGCAGCCTGACCGCGGGACCGTATAGCAATCAGCCCCAGCATTTT,CASSLTAGPYSNQPQHF
TRBV3-1/TRBV3-2,TRBJ2-1,-,-,TGTGCCAGCAGCCAAGATTTGTGGGACTCCCAATACAATGAGCAGTTCTTC,CASSQDLWDSQYNEQFF
TRBV6-6,TRBJ1-2,-,-,TGTGCCAGCAGCGAGATTACAGGGACACTCTATGGCTACACCTTC,CASSEITGTLYGYTF
TRBV28,TRBJ1-4,-,TRBD1,TGTGCCAGCAGACCGGGACAGGGGGCGCAGGTCGGACATAATGAAAAACTGTTTTTT,CASRPGQGAQVGHNEKLFF
TRBV5-6,TRBJ2-7,-,-,TGTGCCAGCAGCTTGAGACGGGCCTACGAGCAGTACTTC,CASSLRRAYEQYF
TRBV5-8,TRBJ1-2,-,-,TGTGCCAGCAGCTTGGCAGGGCGAAACTATGGCTACACCTTC,CASSLAGRNYGYTF
TRBV3-1/TRBV3-2,TRBJ1-1,-,-,TGTGCCAGCAGCCAAACAGGGAGAGGCACTGAAGCTTTCTTT,CASSQTGRGTEAFF
TRBV6-5,TRBJ1-1,-,TRBD1,TGTGCCAGCAGCACAAGTATGGACAGGGACGAAGCTTTCTTT,CASSTSMDRDEAFF
TRBV28,TRBJ2-7,-,-,TGTGCCAGCATCTCCCAGTATCCCTACGAGCAGTACTTC,CASISQYPYEQYF
TRBV10-3,TRBJ2-1,-,TRBD1,TGTGCCATCAGCCGGGACAGGAGAATTTACAATGAGCAGTTCTTC,CAISRDRRIYNEQFF
TRBV9,TRBJ2-7,few,TRBD2,TGTGCCAGCAGCGTCGGGACTAACAACGAGCAGTACTTC,CASSVGTNNEQYF
TRBV30,TRBJ2-1,-,-,TGTGCCTGGAGTGTAATTATGGAGAAGGAAGACTACAATGAGCAGTTCTTC,CAWSVIMEKEDYNEQFF
TRBV28,TRBJ1-1,-,TRBD1,TGTGCCAGTCTTACAGGGGCTCCTAGAGGCACTGAAGCTTTCTTT,CASLTGAPRGTEAFF
TRBV27,TRBJ1-1,few,-,TGTGCCAGCACCCCCCCTGGAGGGCGCAGCACTGAAGCTTTCTTT,CASTPPGGRSTEAFF
TRBV15,TRBJ2-5,-,-,TGTGCCACCAGCAGAGGACTGAGAGGGTTATTATGGGAGACCCAGTACTTC,CATSRGLRGLLWETQYF
TRBV6-5,TRBJ2-5,-,-,TGTGCCAGCAGTAACACCGCGGGGAGGAAAGAGACCCAGTACTTC,CASSNTAGRKETQYF
TRBV6-5,TRBJ1-4,many,TRBD1,TGTGCCAGCATAAAGGGGGCTGCAACTAATGAAAAACTGTTTTTT,CASIKGAATNEKLFF
TRBV3-1/TRBV3-2,TRBJ1-5,-,TRBD1,TGTGCCAGCAGCCAAGATTTCGGGGACAGGAATAGCAATCAGCCCCAGCATTTT,CASSQDFGDRNSNQPQHF
TRBV7-9,TRBJ1-6,-,-,TGTGCCAGCAGCCCCTGGACAGCCTCACCCCTCCACTTT,CASSPWTASPLHF
TRBV18,TRBJ1-3,-,TRBD1,TGTGCCAGCTCACCCCGGACAGGGAAAATGTCTGGAAACACCATATATTTT,CASSPRTGKMSGNTIYF
TRBV2,TRBJ2-3,-,-,TGTGCCAGCAGTGACCCGGGACTGTGGGGGACAGATACGCAGTATTTT,CASSDPGLWGTDTQYF
TRBV6-5,TRBJ1-5,-,-,TGTGCCAGCAGTAATCGACAGTATAGCAATCAGCCCCAGCATTTT,CASSNRQYSNQPQHF
TRBV30,TRBJ1-4,once,TRBD1,TGTGCCTGGAGTAGACAGGGGAGGGATGAAAAACTGTTTTTT,CAWSRQGRDEKLFF
TRBV6-5,TRBJ1-1,-,TRBD1,TGTGCCAGCAGTTATATGGCAGGGGGTACCGAAGCTTTCTTT,CASSYMAGGTEAFF
TRBV2,TRBJ1-2,-,-,TGTGCCAGCAGCGGCGGGAACTATGGCTACACCTTC,CASSGGNYGYTF
TRBV4-1,TRBJ1-2,-,-,TGCGCCAGCAGCCAAGTTCATAGGGGAGGCCTATTCTATGGCTACACCTTC,CASSQVHRGGLFYGYTF
TRBV14,TRBJ1-2,-,TRBD1,TGTGCCAGCAGCCAACGGAGCTCGGGGACAGGGGATGGCTACACCTTC,CASSQRSSGTGDGYTF
TRBV10-2,TRBJ2-1,few,TRBD2,TGCGCCAGCCGGAAGGGGCGGGAGAGGTCCTACAATGAGCAGTTCTTC,CASRKGRERSYNEQFF
TRBV28,TRBJ1-2,-,TRBD1,TGTGCCAGCAGGTCCGGACAGGAGTATGGCTACACCTTC,CASRSGQEYGYTF
TRBV4-1,TRBJ1-2,-,TRBD1,TGCGCCAGCAGCCTTTCGGGACAGGGCCCCTATGGCTACACCTTC,CASSLSGQGPYGYTF
TRBV19,TRBJ2-1,-,-,TGTGCCAGTAGTAAACTCTCTCCCCCCCGAGAAAATGAGCAGTTCTTC,CASSKLSPPRENEQFF